This TCR beta chain originates from a study of blood T cell repertoires in COVID-19. Looked up from germline, CDR1 is SGHRS and CDR2 is YFSETQ. The CDR3 contains 15 residues. Trimming removed 2 bases from V and 7 bases from J; junction bases left unmatched: 5. Only in-frame clones appear in the TCRdb table, and some are missing; sequencing was by immunoSEQ multiplex PCR. The table includes about 240,000 clones, 83% detected once. V and J are TRBV5-1 and TRBJ2-1; 11 nucleotides agree with TRBD1. This TCR was recovered from a woman between 40 and 55 years old who had been exposed to COVID-19. The specimen sequenced was PBMCs or T cells enriched from blood (not recorded which). The CDR3 bases are TGCGCCAGCAGCTTCGGACAGGGGGCCGAGAATGAGCAGTTCTTC. It yields the protein CASSFGQGAENEQFF.